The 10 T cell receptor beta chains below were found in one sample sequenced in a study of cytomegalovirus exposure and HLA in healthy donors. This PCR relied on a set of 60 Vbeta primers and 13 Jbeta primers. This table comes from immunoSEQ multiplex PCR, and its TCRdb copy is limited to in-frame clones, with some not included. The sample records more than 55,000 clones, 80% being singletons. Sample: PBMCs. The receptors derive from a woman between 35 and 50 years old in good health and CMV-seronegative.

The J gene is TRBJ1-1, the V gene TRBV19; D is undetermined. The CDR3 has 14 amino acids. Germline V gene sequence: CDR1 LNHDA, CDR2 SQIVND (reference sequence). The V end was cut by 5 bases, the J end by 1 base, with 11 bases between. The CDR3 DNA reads TGTGCCAGTAGTCTCCATCGGGAGAACACTGAAGCTTTCTTT. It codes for CASSLHRENTEAFF.

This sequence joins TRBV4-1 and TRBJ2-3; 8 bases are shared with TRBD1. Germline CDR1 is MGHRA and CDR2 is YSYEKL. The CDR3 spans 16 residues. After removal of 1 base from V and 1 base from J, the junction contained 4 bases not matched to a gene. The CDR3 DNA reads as TGCGCCAGCAGCCAAGTTCAGGGACAGGGCACAGATACGCAGTATTTT. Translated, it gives CASSQVQGQGTDTQYF.

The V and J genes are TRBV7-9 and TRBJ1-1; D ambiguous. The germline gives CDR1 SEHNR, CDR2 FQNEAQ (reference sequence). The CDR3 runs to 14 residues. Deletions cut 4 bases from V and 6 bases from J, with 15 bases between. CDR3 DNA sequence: TGTGCCAGCAGCTCCTGGGAGGGAAAGGCTGAAGCTTTCTTT. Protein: CASSSWEGKAEAFF.

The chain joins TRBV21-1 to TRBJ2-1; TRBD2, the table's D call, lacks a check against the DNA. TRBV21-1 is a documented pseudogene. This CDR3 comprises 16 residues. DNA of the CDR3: TGTGCCAGGGGCCCGTCCGGGACTAGCGCCTACAATGAGCAGTTCTTC. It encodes CARGPSGTSAYNEQFF.

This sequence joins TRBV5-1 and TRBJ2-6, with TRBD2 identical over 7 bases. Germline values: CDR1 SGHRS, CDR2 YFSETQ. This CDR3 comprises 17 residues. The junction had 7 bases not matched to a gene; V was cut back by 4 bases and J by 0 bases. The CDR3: CASSRWGGISGANVLTF. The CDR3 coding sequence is TGCGCCAGCAGCCGGTGGGGGGGAATCTCTGGGGCCAACGTCCTGACTTTC.

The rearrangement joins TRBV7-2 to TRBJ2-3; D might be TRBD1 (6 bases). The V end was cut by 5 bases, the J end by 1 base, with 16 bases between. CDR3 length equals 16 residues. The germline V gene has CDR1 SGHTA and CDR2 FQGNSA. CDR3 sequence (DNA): TGTGCCAGCAGCCCAAAAACAGGGCGGGGCACAGATACGCAGTATTTT. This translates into CASSPKTGRGTDTQYF.

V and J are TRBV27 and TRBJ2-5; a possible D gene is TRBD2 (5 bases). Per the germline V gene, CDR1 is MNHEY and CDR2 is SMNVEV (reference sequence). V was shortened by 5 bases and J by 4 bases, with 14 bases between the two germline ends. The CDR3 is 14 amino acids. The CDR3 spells CASSPQWRVETQYF. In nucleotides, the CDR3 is TGTGCCAGCAGTCCCCAATGGCGGGTAGAGACCCAGTACTTC.

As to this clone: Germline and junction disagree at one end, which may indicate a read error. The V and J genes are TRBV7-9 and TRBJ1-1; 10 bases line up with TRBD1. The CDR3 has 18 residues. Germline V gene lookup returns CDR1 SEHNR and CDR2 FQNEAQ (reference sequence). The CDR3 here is CSSRSSRRTGGMNTEAFF. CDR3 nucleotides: TGTTCCAGCAGATCCAGCCGTAGGACAGGGGGAATGAACACTGAAGCTTTCTTT.

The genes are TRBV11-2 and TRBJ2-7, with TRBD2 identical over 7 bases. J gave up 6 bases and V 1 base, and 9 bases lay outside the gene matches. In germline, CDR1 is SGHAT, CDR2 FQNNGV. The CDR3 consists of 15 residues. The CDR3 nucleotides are TGTGCCAGCAGCTTAGGTTCAACGGGGGGACGCGAGCAGTACTTC. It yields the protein CASSLGSTGGREQYF.

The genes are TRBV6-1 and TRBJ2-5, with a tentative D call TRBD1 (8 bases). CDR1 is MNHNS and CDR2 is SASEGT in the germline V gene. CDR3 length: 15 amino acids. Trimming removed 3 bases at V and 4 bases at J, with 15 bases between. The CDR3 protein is CASSESQGGSETQYF. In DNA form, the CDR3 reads TGTGCCAGCAGTGAGTCACAGGGGGGGTCAGAGACCCAGTACTTC.